This T cell receptor beta chain derives from a study of OX40 agonist ivuxolimab in advanced cancers. The wider study: Treatment of patients was with ivuxolimab, an agonistic anti-OX40 (CD134) antibody. Broader study findings: Nonresponders included some who also had low normalized T-cell clonal expansion.

A remark on this clone: The antigen is unknown.

Sequencing used immunoSEQ multiplex PCR; TCRdb keeps in-frame clones, though not all of them. The table has 20,000 to 30,000 clones, 65% to 80% seen once. The source is an adult with an advanced solid tumor such as melanoma, head and neck, liver or kidney cancer. This specimen consisted of CD4+ or CD8+ T cells sorted from blood, obtained in a trial of the OX40 agonist ivuxolimab.

The CDR3, as DNA: TGTGCCAGCAGCTCGGGGGGCGATGAGACCCAGTACTTC. It encodes CASSSGGDETQYF. The chain carries TRBV5-4 and TRBJ2-5; tentatively, D is TRBD2 (7 bases). Per germline, CDR1 SGHNT and CDR2 YYREEE (reference sequence). CDR3 length equals 13 residues. With 3 bases removed from V and 5 bases from J, the gap between germline ends came to 11 bases.